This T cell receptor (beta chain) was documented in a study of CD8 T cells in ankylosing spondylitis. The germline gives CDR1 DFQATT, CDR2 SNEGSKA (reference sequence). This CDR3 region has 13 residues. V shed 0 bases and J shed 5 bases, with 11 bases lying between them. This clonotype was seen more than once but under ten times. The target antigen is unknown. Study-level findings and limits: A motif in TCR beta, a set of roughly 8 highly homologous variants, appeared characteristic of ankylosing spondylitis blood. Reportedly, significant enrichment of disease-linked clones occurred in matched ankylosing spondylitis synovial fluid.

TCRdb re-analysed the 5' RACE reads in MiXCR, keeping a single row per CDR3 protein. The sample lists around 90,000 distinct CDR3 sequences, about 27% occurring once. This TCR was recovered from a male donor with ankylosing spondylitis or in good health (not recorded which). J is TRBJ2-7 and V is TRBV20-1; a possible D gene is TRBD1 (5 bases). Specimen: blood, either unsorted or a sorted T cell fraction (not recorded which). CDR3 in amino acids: CSARDAGWNEQYF. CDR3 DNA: TGCAGTGCTAGAGATGCAGGGTGGAACGAGCAGTACTTC.